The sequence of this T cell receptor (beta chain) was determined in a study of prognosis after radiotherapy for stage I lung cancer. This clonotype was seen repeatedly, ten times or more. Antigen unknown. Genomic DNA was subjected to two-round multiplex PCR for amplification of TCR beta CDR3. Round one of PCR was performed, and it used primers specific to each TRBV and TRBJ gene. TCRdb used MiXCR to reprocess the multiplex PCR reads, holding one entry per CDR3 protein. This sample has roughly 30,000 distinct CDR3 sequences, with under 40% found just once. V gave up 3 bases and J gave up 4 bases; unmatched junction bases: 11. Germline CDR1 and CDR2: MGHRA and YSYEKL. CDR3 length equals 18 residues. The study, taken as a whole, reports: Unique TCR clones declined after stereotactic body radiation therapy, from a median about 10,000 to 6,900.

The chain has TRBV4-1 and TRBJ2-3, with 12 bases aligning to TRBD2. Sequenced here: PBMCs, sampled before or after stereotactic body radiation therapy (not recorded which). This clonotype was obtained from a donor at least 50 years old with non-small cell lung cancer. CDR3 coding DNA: TGCGCCAGCAGCCAGGCTAGCGGGAGGGCCTTTTATCCAGATACGCAGTATTTT. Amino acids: CASSQASGRAFYPDTQYF.